The 23 T cell receptor beta chains listed next were all sequenced from one sample in a study of blood T cells in healthy people across ages (dated by TCRdb to 2015 to 2017). Library prep was done by 5' RACE. Sequencing was carried out with an Illumina HiSeq 2500. A second roughly 6 to 11 cycle PCR used a sample-barcoded 5' primer and a J-beta primer mix. The public sequencing data were trimmed at Q25 with fastp and processed into clonotypes with MiXCR by TCRdb, which kept only in-frame beta chains. Entries are consolidated by CDR3 protein sequence, retaining the most common genes and DNA. Here the sample has roughly 1,300,000 distinct CDR3 sequences; approximately 63% occur a single time. Of the sample, about 6.7% is held by the ten largest clones. Sequenced input: blood. Receptors originate from a young man in good health.

The sample holds a few counts of this clonotype. This chain joins TRBV27 and TRBJ2-5, with 8 bases lining up with TRBD2. The CDR3 is made up of 15 amino acids. CDR1 MNHEY and CDR2 SMNVEV come from the germline V gene (reference sequence). With V trimmed by 3 bases and J by 5 bases, 8 bases remained unmatched. CDR3 DNA sequence: TGTGCCAGCAGTTTTTGGAATGCGGGAGGCGAGACCCAGTACTTC. This codes for CASSFWNAGGETQYF.

This clonotype was counted between two and nine times. The gene calls are TRBV29-1 and TRBJ2-7, with a tentative D call TRBD1 (6 bases). The CDR3 has 14 residues. V was pared by 1 base and J by 3 bases, with 13 bases between. Per germline, CDR1 SQVTM and CDR2 ANQGSEA. The chain's CDR3 is CSVEGGKDSYEQYF. Here the CDR3 DNA reads TGCAGCGTTGAAGGGGGGAAGGACAGCTACGAGCAGTACTTC.

The chain joins TRBV29-1 to TRBJ2-6; TRBD1 aligns across 9 bases. V lost 1 base to trimming and J lost 0 bases; unmatched junction nucleotides: 22. Germline V CDR1 and CDR2: SQVTM, ANQGSEA. The CDR3 consists of 23 residues. CDR3 protein: CSVEGEVAGQGIISPSGANVLTF. The DNA for the CDR3 is TGCAGCGTTGAAGGGGAGGTGGCGGGACAGGGCATAATATCCCCCTCTGGGGCCAACGTCCTGACTTTC.

This clonotype was found once. V and J are TRBV2 and TRBJ2-5; no clear D. The CDR3 is 15 residues long. Trimming removed 3 bases at V and 4 bases at J, with 15 bases between. Germline CDR1 SNHLY, CDR2 FYNNEI. The CDR3 bases are TGTGCCAGCAGTGATGGTTCCATTAGAGGAGAGACCCAGTACTTC. Translation: CASSDGSIRGETQYF.

V usage is TRBV3-1 and J usage is TRBJ1-1, with unresolved D. There are 14 residues in the CDR3. Germline loops: CDR1 LGHDT, CDR2 YNNKEL (reference sequence). V gave up 1 base and J gave up 3 bases, with 9 bases separating them. CDR3 sequence (DNA): TGTGCCAGCAGCCAAGCCAGCCCCGACACTGAAGCTTTCTTT. Translating gives CASSQASPDTEAFF.

This clonotype was detected only a few times. The rearrangement joins TRBV10-3 to TRBJ2-5, with TRBD1 matching over 7 bases. CDR3 length: 14 residues. The V and J ends lost 6 bases and 1 base, in that order; junction bases with no gene match: 5. Germline-derived CDR1 and CDR2 are ENHRY and SYGVKD. DNA for the CDR3: TGTGCCATCAGGGTGGGACAGACCCAAGAGACCCAGTACTTC. Translation gives CAIRVGQTQETQYF.

There are a few counts of this clonotype. The chain recombines TRBV7-2 with TRBJ2-7; D ambiguous. Germline V gives CDR1 SGHTA, CDR2 FQGNSA. The germline V and J ends were trimmed by 1 base and 4 bases, with 14 bases remaining between them. This CDR3 is 15 amino acids long. The CDR3 bases are TGTGCCAGCAGCTTAGGTCACTCTCCTTTTTACGAGCAGTACTTC. Translating it yields CASSLGHSPFYEQYF.

The J gene is TRBJ1-2, the V gene TRBV4-1; D not certain. CDR1 is MGHRA, CDR2 YSYEKL, per germline. V lost 1 base and J 3 bases, leaving 12 bases between the germline ends. The CDR3 has 15 amino acids. Written as DNA, the CDR3 is TGCGCCAGCAGCCAAGCCCACAATAACTACTATGGCTACACCTTC. This gives the protein CASSQAHNNYYGYTF.

J is TRBJ2-7 and V is TRBV12-3 or TRBV12-4; TRBD1 might be the D (5 bases). The CDR3 covers 15 residues. V lost 4 bases and J lost 3, with 16 bases in between. The CDR3 nucleotides read TGTGCCAGCAGTTACCAGGGTTCCCTAGACTACGAGCAGTACTTC. It codes for CASSYQGSLDYEQYF.

This sequence joins TRBV12-3 or TRBV12-4 and TRBJ1-1, with a tentative D call TRBD1 (5 bases). V dropped 7 bases and J dropped 5 bases, with 17 bases sitting between them. This CDR3 spans 14 amino acids. CDR3 protein: CASTIGYRGTEAFF. The CDR3 coding sequence is TGTGCCAGCACTATCGGGTACCGGGGGACTGAAGCTTTCTTT.

The count of this clonotype is one. The V and J genes are TRBV12-3 or TRBV12-4 and TRBJ2-1; 7 bases line up with TRBD2. V was clipped by 7 bases and J by 2 bases; unmatched bases: 5. The CDR3 consists of 14 residues. This chain's CDR3 is CASTKRGTYNEQFF. CDR3 bases: TGTGCCAGCACAAAGCGGGGTACCTACAATGAGCAGTTCTTC.

This clonotype was counted between two and nine times. In DNA, the CDR3 is TGCGCCAGCAGCCCAAACCAGGGAACCTACGAGCAGTACTTC. It codes for CASSPNQGTYEQYF. The chain combines TRBV4-1 with TRBJ2-7; D is perhaps TRBD1 (5 bases). V gave up 4 bases and J gave up 2 bases, with 12 bases separating them. The CDR3 extends over 14 amino acids. The germline V gene has CDR1 MGHRA and CDR2 YSYEKL.

The gene calls are TRBV20-1 and TRBJ2-4, with 7 bases that match TRBD2. The tail of the sequence fits TRBJ2-7 better, so the J call may be wrong. Germline CDR1 and CDR2: DFQATT and SNEGSKA (reference sequence). The CDR3 loop spans 11 amino acids. In nucleotides, the CDR3 is TGCAGTGCCCCTAGCGGCTACGAGCAGTACTTC. The encoded protein is CSAPSGYEQYF.

This clonotype turned up a few times. The chain carries TRBV20-1 and TRBJ2-1; 10 bases line up with TRBD1. The J call may not be correct, given that the DNA end is closer to TRBJ2-7. This CDR3 comprises 14 residues. CDR1 is DFQATT, CDR2 SNEGSKA, per germline (reference sequence). The CDR3 is CSANLPGQGIEQYF. CDR3 coding DNA: TGCAGTGCTAATCTCCCGGGACAGGGGATCGAGCAGTACTTC.

This chain links TRBV19 with TRBJ2-6; 9 bases match TRBD1. The CDR3 spans 20 residues. The J segment lost 0 bases and the V segment lost 4 bases, leaving 13 bases of the junction unmatched. CDR1 is LNHDA and CDR2 is SQIVND in the germline V gene (reference sequence). The CDR3 reads CASSTKSRQGDRSGANVLTF. CDR3 in DNA: TGTGCCAGTAGTACGAAATCCCGACAGGGGGACCGCTCTGGGGCCAACGTCCTGACTTTC.

The chain links TRBV5-1 to TRBJ2-1; tentative D call: TRBD1 (6 bases). CDR3 length: 13 amino acids. Germline loops: CDR1 SGHRS, CDR2 YFSETQ. V was shortened by 4 bases and J by 9 bases, with 14 bases between the two germline ends. Here the CDR3 DNA reads TGCGCCAGCAGCATGGGGGCGAACAGTGAGCAGTTCTTC. Its protein product is CASSMGANSEQFF.

V gene TRBV4-3 combines with J gene TRBJ2-2, with D uncertain. Trimming removed 4 bases from V and 5 bases from J, with 11 bases in between. CDR1 LGHNA and CDR2 YSLEER come from the germline V gene. This CDR3 region has 14 residues. This chain's CDR3 is CASSPHDGTGELFF. The CDR3 DNA reads TGCGCCAGCAGCCCTCACGACGGGACCGGGGAGCTGTTTTTT.

This chain connects TRBV6-8 to TRBJ2-2; 7 nucleotides align to TRBD1. This CDR3 is 15 amino acids long. The germline V gene encodes CDR1 MNHGY and CDR2 SAAAGT. V lost 2 bases and J lost 3; bases outside the gene matches: 3. CDR3 sequence (DNA): TGTGCCAGCAGTTACGTGGGACAGTACACCGGGGAGCTGTTTTTT. The encoded protein is CASSYVGQYTGELFF.

The chain carries TRBV28 and TRBJ2-3, with 9 nucleotides matching TRBD2. Germline values: CDR1 MDHEN, CDR2 SYDVKM. The CDR3 runs to 14 residues. V was pared by 8 bases and J by 6 bases, with 9 bases of the junction left unmatched. In nucleotides, the CDR3 is TGTGCCAGCCGGGGACTAGCCCGAATGGATACGCAGTATTTT. Its translation is CASRGLARMDTQYF.

As for this clonotype: This sequence may be a read error, since a much larger clone differs from it by one base. The chain links TRBV28 to TRBJ2-7; D ambiguous. This CDR3 is built from 11 residues. The germline CDR1 and CDR2 sequences are MDHEN and SYDVKM. The germline V and J ends were trimmed by 3 bases and 4 bases, with 4 bases remaining between them. The CDR3 is CASSFYYEQYF. The CDR3 region has the DNA TGTGCCAGCAGTTTCTATTACGAGCAGTACTTC.

The chain carries TRBV11-2 and TRBJ2-6; perhaps TRBD1 as D (5 bases). Germline V gives CDR1 SGHAT, CDR2 FQNNGV. This CDR3 spans 16 amino acids. V was pared by 2 bases and J by 4 bases, with 12 bases between. Here the CDR3 reads CASSLWAGSGANVLTF. CDR3 nucleotide sequence: TGTGCCAGCAGCTTATGGGCAGGGTCGGGGGCCAACGTCCTGACTTTC.

In its sample, this clonotype was seen a few times. The rearrangement uses TRBV29-1 and TRBJ2-3; D ambiguous. This CDR3 is 12 amino acids long. Germline V CDR1 and CDR2: SQVTM, ANQGSEA. Trimming pared 7 bases from V and 3 bases from J, leaving 11 bases between. The CDR3 coding sequence is TGCAGCGAGGCAGTTTTGACAGATACGCAGTATTTT. Protein: CSEAVLTDTQYF.

DNA for the CDR3: TGCGCCAGCAGCCAAGACAACCTGAACACCGGGGAGCTGTTTTTT. Its protein product is CASSQDNLNTGELFF. The chain combines TRBV4-3 with TRBJ2-2, with D hard to call. The CDR3 loop spans 15 amino acids. V was clipped by 0 bases and J by 1 base, with 6 bases between them. Germline CDR1 reads LGHNA; CDR2 reads YSLEER.